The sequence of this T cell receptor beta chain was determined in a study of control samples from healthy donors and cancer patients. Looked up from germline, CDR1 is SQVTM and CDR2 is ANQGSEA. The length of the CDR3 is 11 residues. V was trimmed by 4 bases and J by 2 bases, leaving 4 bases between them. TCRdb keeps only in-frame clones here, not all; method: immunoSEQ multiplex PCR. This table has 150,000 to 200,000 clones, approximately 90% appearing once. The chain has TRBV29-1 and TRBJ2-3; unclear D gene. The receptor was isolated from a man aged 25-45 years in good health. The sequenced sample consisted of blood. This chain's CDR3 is CSVGYTDTQYF. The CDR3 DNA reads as TGCAGCGTTGGATACACAGATACGCAGTATTTT.